The 4 T cell receptor beta chains presented below share a single source sample, sequenced in a study of tumor and adjacent non-tumor tissue in lung cancer. A modified ARM-PCR protocol with three rounds of nested PCR amplified TCRbeta. TCRdb reanalysed the multiplex PCR reads using MiXCR and keeps one entry per CDR3 protein. Of under 100,000 distinct CDR3 sequences in the sample, about two thirds were seen once. RNA was extracted from bulk tissue without any cell sorting. Specimen: lung tumor tissue. Every receptor here comes from a woman between 65 and 79 years old with non-small cell lung cancer.

This clonotype appeared once. No conserved phenylalanine or tryptophan ends this CDR3, so it is likely a read error. It is unclear where the CDR3 begins or ends on the DNA, so no DNA is shown, and the CDR3 is as TCRdb lists it. The CDR3 region is CASSPGTGHYEQYL. This chain uses TRBV5-1 with TRBJ2-7; the DNA was not compared with TRBD1, the D call given in the table. Termini included, the CDR3 measures 14 amino acids. Germline-derived CDR1 and CDR2 are SGHRS and YFSETQ.

Details on this clonotype: A much larger clone sits a single nucleotide away, making a read error possible. The rearrangement links TRBV28 to TRBJ2-6; 10 bases line up with TRBD2. This CDR3 is built from 16 residues. Per germline, CDR1 MDHEN and CDR2 SYDVKM. J lost 6 bases, V lost 2 bases, and 4 bases had no gene match. The CDR3 sequence: CASSLLAGAEANVLTF. The CDR3 DNA reads as TGTGCCAGCAGTTTACTAGCGGGGGCTGAGGCCAACGTCCTGACTTTC.

Of note for this clonotype: Relative to the germline gene, one junction end is altered; a read error may explain this. J is TRBJ2-1 and V is TRBV11-2; weak D call: TRBD2 (6 bases). CDR1 and CDR2 (germline): SGHAT, FQNNGV. The CDR3 totals 16 residues. The CDR3: CASSLVWTGVYDEQLF. DNA for the CDR3: TGTGCCAGCAGCTTAGTTTGGACGGGGGTCTACGATGAGCAGCTCTTC.

Comment on this clonotype: One end of the junction does not line up with germline, which may come from a read error. The chain employs TRBV24-1 and TRBJ2-7; weak D call: TRBD1 (5 bases). The CDR3 runs to 16 residues. Germline CDR1 and CDR2: KGHDR and SFDVKD. For the CDR3, the DNA is TGTGCCACCAGTGACACATCCACAGGATCGACCTACGACCAGTACTTC. Translation gives CATSDTSTGSTYDQYF.